This passage covers 29 T cell receptor beta chains from one sample sequenced in a study of blood T cell repertoires in COVID-19. TCRdb's copy holds only in-frame clones and misses some; the assay was immunoSEQ multiplex PCR. The table includes just under 45,000 clones, around 90% detected once. Material for sequencing was peripheral blood. The receptors stem from a woman aged 80 or over in a cohort sampled during active or convalescent COVID-19.

The V and J genes are TRBV27 and TRBJ2-1, with 16 bases identical to TRBD2. The ends lost 5 bases at V and 9 bases at J; junction bases unmatched: 4. Germline lookup yields CDR1 MNHEY and CDR2 SMNVEV (reference sequence). CDR3 length: 15 residues. The CDR3 bases are TGTGCCAGCAGTGTAGGGACTAGCGGGAGGGGTGAGCAGTTCTTC. Its protein is CASSVGTSGRGEQFF.

This clone turned up a few times. V gene TRBV27 combines with J gene TRBJ1-5; 7 bases agree with TRBD1. The germline gives CDR1 MNHEY, CDR2 SMNVEV (reference sequence). J gave up 7 bases and V 2 bases, and 17 bases lay outside the gene matches. CDR3 size: 18 residues. The CDR3 spells CASSLIGSAQGVGQPQHF. In nucleotides, the CDR3 is TGTGCCAGCAGTTTAATCGGTAGCGCCCAGGGGGTCGGGCAGCCCCAGCATTTT.

This sequence joins TRBV10-1 and TRBJ2-3, with TRBD1 identical over 10 bases. V lost 3 bases and J lost 6; bases outside the gene matches: 12. Germline-derived CDR1 and CDR2 are WNHNN and SYGVQD (reference sequence). The CDR3 is made up of 17 amino acids. CDR3 nucleotides: TGCGCCAGCAGTGACCCGGGACAGGGGCTATCGCCTGATACGCAGTATTTT. Its translation is CASSDPGQGLSPDTQYF.

The chain combines TRBV6-8 with TRBJ2-5, with TRBD1 identical over 9 bases. V was pared by 6 bases and J by 5 bases, with 7 bases of the junction left unmatched. From germline, CDR1 is MNHGY and CDR2 SAAAGT. CDR3 size: 14 residues. CDR3 in amino acids: CASRPDRGGETQYF. Here the CDR3 DNA reads TGTGCCAGCAGGCCCGACAGGGGGGGCGAGACCCAGTACTTC.

The chain employs TRBV24-1 and TRBJ2-1; 12 bases are shared with TRBD2. V dropped 5 bases and J dropped 4; count of bases not matched to a gene: 8. The CDR3 totals 17 residues. CDR1 is KGHDR and CDR2 is SFDVKD in the germline V gene. The CDR3 DNA reads as TGTGCCACCAGTGCGGGAGGACTAGCGGGGCGGTACAATGAGCAGTTCTTC. It translates to CATSAGGLAGRYNEQFF.

This clone has just one count. The chain combines TRBV20-1 with TRBJ2-5, with 7 bases that match TRBD1. The CDR3 has 14 amino acids. Germline CDR1 DFQATT, CDR2 SNEGSKA (reference sequence). V was clipped by 3 bases and J by 3 bases; unmatched bases: 7. CDR3 DNA sequence: TGCAGTGCTAGTGACAGGGCCGTCAAAGAGACCCAGTACTTC. As protein: CSASDRAVKETQYF.

The V gene is TRBV7-3, the J gene TRBJ2-3, with D perhaps matching TRBD2 (5 bases). Germline V gene sequence: CDR1 SGHTA, CDR2 FQGTGA. The CDR3 sequence is 14 residues long. V was trimmed by 4 bases and J by 3 bases, leaving 11 bases between them. In nucleotides, the CDR3 is TGTGCCAGCAGCTCCGGTACTAGGACAGATACGCAGTATTTT. Its translation: CASSSGTRTDTQYF.

With respect to this clone: Other DNA sequences from this sample encode an identical CDR3 as well. V usage is TRBV6-5 and J usage is TRBJ1-3, with TRBD1 identical over 7 bases. This CDR3 comprises 14 residues. The junction had 6 bases not matched to a gene; V was cut back by 6 bases and J by 4 bases. CDR1 MNHEY and CDR2 SVGAGI come from the germline V gene. The CDR3 DNA is TGTGCCAGCAGCCGACAGGGATCAGGAAACACCATATATTTT. This gives the protein CASSRQGSGNTIYF.

This clone showed up just a few times. V and J are TRBV1 and TRBJ2-1; the table's D gene call, TRBD2, was not cross checked with the DNA. TRBV1 is deemed a pseudogene. CDR3 length: 18 residues. Here the CDR3 DNA reads TGCACCAGCAGCGCGCGGGAGGGGGCCAACTTTACTTACAATGAGCAGTTCTTC. Encoded protein: CTSSAREGANFTYNEQFF.

This sequence joins TRBV12-3 or TRBV12-4 and TRBJ2-7; 10 nucleotides line up with TRBD1. The CDR3 runs to 13 residues. J gave up 4 bases and V 6 bases, and 3 bases lay outside the gene matches. CDR3: CASSRTGGYEQYF. DNA for the CDR3: TGTGCCAGCAGCCGGACAGGGGGTTACGAGCAGTACTTC.

This CDR3 is CASSFGTADSYNEQFF. CDR3 coding DNA: TGCGCCAGCAGCTTCGGGACAGCCGACTCCTACAATGAGCAGTTCTTC. This rearrangement joins TRBV5-1 to TRBJ2-1; 7 bases fit TRBD1. The germline CDR1 and CDR2 sequences are SGHRS and YFSETQ. CDR3 size: 16 residues. V was clipped by 2 bases and J by 0 bases; unmatched bases: 5.

V is TRBV5-6 and J is TRBJ1-1, with no clear D. This CDR3 comprises 14 residues. Germline values: CDR1 SGHDT, CDR2 YYEEEE. Trimming took 1 base from V and 2 from J, leaving 9 bases between them. CDR3 DNA sequence: TGTGCCAGCAGCTTGCCGCGGCAAAACACTGAAGCTTTCTTT. This translates into CASSLPRQNTEAFF.

This clone was seen only a few times. This chain joins TRBV18 and TRBJ1-2, with unresolved D. The V end was cut by 0 bases, the J end by 8 bases, with 10 bases between. This CDR3 spans 13 amino acids. In germline, CDR1 is KGHSH, CDR2 LQKENI. In DNA form, the CDR3 reads TGTGCCAGCTCACCACCTACTCGGGAAGGCTACACCTTC. Its translation: CASSPPTREGYTF.

This chain uses TRBV11-3 with TRBJ1-2; weak D call: TRBD1 (5 bases). Trimming stripped 9 bases from V and 3 bases from J, with 29 bases between. CDR1 and CDR2 from the germline V gene are SGHNT and YENEEA. This CDR3 is built from 18 residues. The CDR3 bases are TGTGCCAGTGAAAGAATAGACTCTGAGGACATCTCTTACTATGGCTACACCTTC. Its protein is CASERIDSEDISYYGYTF.

The chain recombines TRBV9 with TRBJ1-3; the match to TRBD1 covers 10 bases. J lost 3 bases, V lost 3 bases, and 6 bases had no gene match. Germline assignment: CDR1 SGDLS and CDR2 YYNGEE. The CDR3 loop spans 16 amino acids. The CDR3 region has the DNA TGTGCCAGCAGCGCTCGACAGGGGGCAAGTGGAAACACCATATATTTT. Protein product: CASSARQGASGNTIYF.

V and J are TRBV20-1 and TRBJ2-1, with 8 bases aligning to TRBD2. The J segment lost 4 bases and the V segment lost 3 bases, leaving 5 bases of the junction unmatched. The CDR3 runs to 14 residues. Germline CDR1 is DFQATT and CDR2 is SNEGSKA (reference sequence). CDR3 amino acids: CSASLVAGYNEQFF. The CDR3 bases are TGCAGTGCTAGTTTGGTAGCGGGGTACAATGAGCAGTTCTTC.

The sample holds a few counts of this clone. The chain combines TRBV11-2 with TRBJ2-5, with a weak D call TRBD1 (6 bases). CDR1 and CDR2 (germline): SGHAT, FQNNGV. The V end lost 5 bases, the J end lost 5 bases, and 21 bases lay between the germline ends. This CDR3 has 16 amino acids. The CDR3 spells CASSQTSTGRGETQYF. The CDR3 coding sequence is TGTGCCAGCAGCCAGACCTCCACAGGGAGAGGGGAGACCCAGTACTTC.

The chain couples TRBV30 to TRBJ2-7, with TRBD2 matching over 9 bases. Germline V gives CDR1 GTSNPN, CDR2 SVGIG (reference sequence). CDR3 size: 14 residues. V gave up 2 bases and J gave up 5 bases; unmatched junction bases: 7. CDR3 bases: TGTGCCTGGAGTCGCCCTAGCGGGATCGACGAGCAGTACTTC. Translation: CAWSRPSGIDEQYF.

The chain joins TRBV3-1 (or the pseudogene TRBV3-2) to TRBJ1-4, with unresolved D. The germline V gene encodes CDR1 LGHDT and CDR2 YNNKEL (reference sequence). V shed 2 bases and J shed 8 bases, with 9 bases lying between them. The CDR3 consists of 13 residues. The CDR3 bases are TGTGCCAGCAGCCAATTGAGTAACGAAAAACTGTTTTTT. Translated, it gives CASSQLSNEKLFF.

This chain uses TRBV10-3 with TRBJ1-5; tentative D call: TRBD1 (5 bases). CDR3 length: 16 amino acids. Per germline, CDR1 ENHRY and CDR2 SYGVKD. V dropped 2 bases and J dropped 5 bases, with 16 bases sitting between them. In nucleotides, the CDR3 is TGTGCCATCAGTGAGCCGAGGGGACTGACTTATCAGCCCCAGCATTTT. Its protein product is CAISEPRGLTYQPQHF.

The chain uses TRBV9 and TRBJ1-3; possible D gene TRBD1, 6 bases. V was shortened by 3 bases and J by 0 bases, with 22 bases between the two germline ends. The germline CDR1 and CDR2 sequences are SGDLS and YYNGEE. The CDR3 covers 19 residues. The CDR3 DNA sequence: TGTGCCAGCAGCGGCTCGCAGGGGTTAATGAACTACTCTGGAAACACCATATATTTT. This codes for CASSGSQGLMNYSGNTIYF. Combining the CDR3 with reference TRBV9 and TRBJ1-3 gives the whole variable domain DSGVTQTPKHLITATGQRVTLRCSPRSGDLSVYWYQQSLDQGLQFLIQYYNGEERAKGNILERFSAQQFPDLHSELNLSSLELGDSALYFCASSGSQGLMNYSGNTIYFGEGSWLTVV.

The chain has TRBV3-1 (or the pseudogene TRBV3-2) and TRBJ2-2; no definite D call. CDR1 is LGHDT and CDR2 is YNNKEL in the germline V gene (reference sequence). This CDR3 comprises 14 residues. The ends were cut back, 8 bases at V and 5 bases at J, with 15 bases in the middle. The chain's CDR3 is CASEAAPLTGELFF. CDR3 DNA sequence: TGTGCCAGCGAGGCCGCACCCCTTACCGGGGAGCTGTTTTTT.

The rearrangement uses TRBV29-1 and TRBJ2-1, with 7 bases matching TRBD1. The CDR3 covers 15 residues. After removal of 4 bases from V and 0 bases from J, the junction contained 6 bases not matched to a gene. Germline V gene lookup returns CDR1 SQVTM and CDR2 ANQGSEA. CDR3 loop: CSVGQGPHSYNEQFF. The DNA for the CDR3 is TGCAGCGTTGGACAGGGACCCCACTCCTACAATGAGCAGTTCTTC.

The chain uses TRBV5-4 and TRBJ2-3, with a tentative D call TRBD2 (7 bases). The germline V gene has CDR1 SGHNT and CDR2 YYREEE (reference sequence). Trimming left V 0 bases short and J 1 base short, with 12 bases between. The CDR3 has 16 amino acids. This CDR3 reads CASSLGGAGGTDTQYF. In nucleotides, the CDR3 is TGTGCCAGCAGCTTGGGGGGGGCGGGAGGCACAGATACGCAGTATTTT.

The J gene is TRBJ1-2, the V gene TRBV6-5; 8 bases are a match to TRBD1. The CDR3 covers 14 residues. V lost 5 bases and J lost 4; bases outside the gene matches: 6. Germline values: CDR1 MNHEY, CDR2 SVGAGI. In DNA, the CDR3 is TGTGCCAGCAGTACCGCAGGGGGCGGCTATGGCTACACCTTC. Residues: CASSTAGGGYGYTF.

This clone was counted once. The chain combines TRBV5-8 with TRBJ1-2, with 7 positions matching TRBD1. The CDR3 spans 16 residues. Germline CDR1 is SGHTS and CDR2 is YDEGEE. V lost 4 bases and J lost 1; bases outside the gene matches: 10. For the CDR3, the DNA is TGTGCCAGCAGCCGCCGGACAGGAACGAATAACTATGGCTACACCTTC. This sequence encodes CASSRRTGTNNYGYTF.

This rearrangement joins TRBV13 to TRBJ1-1, with 7 bases matching TRBD1. Trimming took 7 bases from V and 6 from J; bases not matched to a gene: 11. Germline V gene data show CDR1 as PRHDT and CDR2 as FYEKMQ (reference sequence). CDR3 length: 14 residues. CDR3 region: CASIHRGGFSEAFF. The CDR3 region has the DNA TGTGCCAGCATCCATCGAGGGGGCTTCTCTGAAGCTTTCTTT.

This clone has just a few counts. The chain joins TRBV5-5 to TRBJ2-1; D possibly corresponds to TRBD1 (5 bases). The CDR3 is 14 residues long. Trimming removed 2 bases from V and 8 bases from J, with 14 bases in between. Looked up from germline, CDR1 is SGHKS and CDR2 is YYEKEE (reference sequence). The CDR3 bases are TGTGCCAGCAGCTTAATCAGGGCTGGCGATGAGCAGTTCTTC. This sequence encodes CASSLIRAGDEQFF.

This chain connects TRBV11-3 to TRBJ2-3; TRBD2 might be the D (6 bases). V was clipped by 1 base and J by 2 bases, with 10 bases between them. Germline CDR1 is SGHNT and CDR2 is YENEEA. CDR3 length: 15 residues. CDR3 in DNA: TGTGCCAGCAGCTTAGTAGCTAGCGACACAGATACGCAGTATTTT. Translating gives CASSLVASDTDTQYF.